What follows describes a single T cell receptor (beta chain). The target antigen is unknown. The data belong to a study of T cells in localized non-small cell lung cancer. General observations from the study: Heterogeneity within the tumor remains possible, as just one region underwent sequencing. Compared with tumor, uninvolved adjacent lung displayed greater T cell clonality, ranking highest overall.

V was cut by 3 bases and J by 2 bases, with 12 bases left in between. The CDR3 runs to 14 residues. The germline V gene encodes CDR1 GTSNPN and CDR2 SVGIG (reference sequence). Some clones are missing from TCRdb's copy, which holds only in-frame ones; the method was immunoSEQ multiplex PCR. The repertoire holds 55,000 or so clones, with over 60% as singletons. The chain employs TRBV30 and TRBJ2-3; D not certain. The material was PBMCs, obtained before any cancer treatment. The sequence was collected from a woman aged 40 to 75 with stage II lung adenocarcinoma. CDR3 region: CAWRHSYATDTQYF. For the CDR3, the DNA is TGTGCCTGGAGGCATTCGTACGCCACAGATACGCAGTATTTT.